A selection of T cell receptor beta chains follows, all from one sample in a study of T-cell reconstitution after alpha-beta-depleted transplantation in children. MiXCR, applied by TCRdb to the PCR reads, yields one record per CDR3 protein. The data hold some 600,000 distinct CDR3 sequences, with under 15% observed a single time. The specimen was PBMCs, mostly from graft donor cells, collected 360 days after TCRalphabeta/CD19-depleted stem cell transplant. These receptors originate from a male patient under 18 who had a stem cell transplant for acute myeloid leukemia, so the T cells may come from the graft donor. Each CDR3 is given with its conserved first and last residue. Fields, in order: clone size, J gene, D gene, V gene, CDR3 DNA, CDR3 protein. A D gene is named only where the DNA matches it firmly. Clone size is not always given. Where it is, it says once, few, many or a class for expanded clones.

clone size: few
J gene: TRBJ2-7
D gene: .
V gene: TRBV12-3/TRBV12-4
CDR3 DNA: TGTGCCAGCAGTTTAAAGGCCCCCGAGCAGTACTTC
CDR3 protein: CASSLKAPEQYF

clone size: few
J gene: TRBJ2-7
D gene: TRBD1
V gene: TRBV7-9
CDR3 DNA: TGTGCCAGCAGCTCCATCGGAGGACAGGGGGCCTACGAGCAGTACTTC
CDR3 protein: CASSSIGGQGAYEQYF

clone size: few
J gene: TRBJ2-3
D gene: .
V gene: TRBV28
CDR3 DNA: TGTGCCAGCAGTTCCTCTCCGGGGTTAGATACGCAGTATTTT
CDR3 protein: CASSSSPGLDTQYF

clone size: .
J gene: TRBJ2-5
D gene: TRBD2
V gene: TRBV28
CDR3 DNA: TGTGCCAGCAGTTTTTTAAGCGGGAGGGCGGGAGAGACCCAGTACTTC
CDR3 protein: CASSFLSGRAGETQYF

clone size: many
J gene: TRBJ2-5
D gene: .
V gene: TRBV28
CDR3 DNA: TGTGCCAGCACCCCATGGTTCGACAGTGGCTACCAAGAGACCCAGTACTTC
CDR3 protein: CASTPWFDSGYQETQYF

clone size: few
J gene: TRBJ2-7
D gene: TRBD1
V gene: TRBV7-6
CDR3 DNA: TGTGCCAGCAGCTTAGTCCCGGCCGCTGGGACAGGGTCCTACGAGCAGTACTTC
CDR3 protein: CASSLVPAAGTGSYEQYF

clone size: few
J gene: TRBJ2-7
D gene: .
V gene: TRBV6-5
CDR3 DNA: TGTGCCAGCAGTTACTCGAGCATCTCCTACGAGCAGTACTTC
CDR3 protein: CASSYSSISYEQYF

clone size: few
J gene: TRBJ2-1
D gene: TRBD2
V gene: TRBV20-1
CDR3 DNA: TGCAGTGCTAGAGAGAGTAGCGGGAGGGCCTTGGATGAGCAGTTCTTC
CDR3 protein: CSARESSGRALDEQFF

clone size: few
J gene: TRBJ2-3
D gene: TRBD2
V gene: TRBV5-1
CDR3 DNA: TGCGCCAGCAGCTTTTGGACTAGCGGTATTAGCACAGATACGCAGTATTTT
CDR3 protein: CASSFWTSGISTDTQYF

clone size: .
J gene: TRBJ2-5
D gene: .
V gene: TRBV5-8
CDR3 DNA: TGTGCCAGCAGCAACTTCCAAGAGACCCAGTACTTC
CDR3 protein: CASSNFQETQYF

clone size: .
J gene: TRBJ2-7
D gene: TRBD2
V gene: TRBV28
CDR3 DNA: TGTGCCAGCAGTTTAAGTCTAGCGGGAGTCCCCGAGCAGTACTTC
CDR3 protein: CASSLSLAGVPEQYF

clone size: few
J gene: TRBJ2-1
D gene: TRBD2
V gene: TRBV6-2/TRBV6-3
CDR3 DNA: TGTGCCAGCAGTTATCCGAGCGGGGGAGGCTACAATGAGCAGTTCTTC
CDR3 protein: CASSYPSGGGYNEQFF

clone size: many
J gene: TRBJ2-1
D gene: TRBD2
V gene: TRBV6-1
CDR3 DNA: TGTGCCAGCAACCCTAGCGGTAAATCCTACAATGAGCAGTTCTTC
CDR3 protein: CASNPSGKSYNEQFF

clone size: many
J gene: TRBJ2-3
D gene: .
V gene: TRBV21-1
CDR3 DNA: TGTGCCAGCAGCAAAACCGACACAGATACGCAGTATTTT
CDR3 protein: CASSKTDTDTQYF

clone size: .
J gene: TRBJ2-7
D gene: TRBD2
V gene: TRBV27
CDR3 DNA: TGTGCCAGCAGTTGGGGGACTAGCGCTTCCTACGAGCAGTACTTC
CDR3 protein: CASSWGTSASYEQYF

clone size: .
J gene: TRBJ2-1
D gene: .
V gene: TRBV28
CDR3 DNA: TGTGCCAGCATTGGGGGCCTTGCGGGAGTTATCTTTAGGAATGAGCAGTTCTTC
CDR3 protein: CASIGGLAGVIFRNEQFF

clone size: few
J gene: TRBJ2-7
D gene: TRBD2
V gene: TRBV19
CDR3 DNA: TGTGCCAGTAGTCCAGCGGGACCGACCTCCTACGAGCAGTACTTC
CDR3 protein: CASSPAGPTSYEQYF

clone size: .
J gene: TRBJ2-4
D gene: .
V gene: TRBV12-3/TRBV12-4
CDR3 DNA: TGTGCCAGCAGTTTCGTGCCGGCCAAAAACATTCAGTACTTC
CDR3 protein: CASSFVPAKNIQYF

clone size: .
J gene: TRBJ2-7
D gene: TRBD2
V gene: TRBV7-9
CDR3 DNA: TGTGCTGCCGCGGGCGGGAGCTCCTACGAGCAGTACTTC
CDR3 protein: CAAAGGSSYEQYF

clone size: many
J gene: TRBJ2-2
D gene: .
V gene: TRBV12-3/TRBV12-4
CDR3 DNA: TGTGCCAGCAGTCCACGGACGAAGAACACCGGGGAGCTGTTTTTT
CDR3 protein: CASSPRTKNTGELFF

clone size: few
J gene: TRBJ2-5
D gene: .
V gene: TRBV25-1
CDR3 DNA: TGTGCCAGCAGTGAACAAAGGACAGTTCAAGAGACCCAGTACTTC
CDR3 protein: CASSEQRTVQETQYF

clone size: .
J gene: TRBJ1-6
D gene: .
V gene: TRBV28
CDR3 DNA: TGTGCCAGCACCTATGGTAATTCACCCCTCCACTTT
CDR3 protein: CASTYGNSPLHF

clone size: few
J gene: TRBJ2-7
D gene: TRBD2
V gene: TRBV18
CDR3 DNA: TGTGCCAGCTCACTTGGGCGGGAGTCCTACGAGCAGTACTTC
CDR3 protein: CASSLGRESYEQYF

clone size: many
J gene: TRBJ2-5
D gene: .
V gene: TRBV2
CDR3 DNA: TGTGCCAGCAGTGAAAGCAGGGGGGAGCCAGGGACCCAGTACTTC
CDR3 protein: CASSESRGEPGTQYF

clone size: few
J gene: TRBJ2-1
D gene: .
V gene: TRBV28
CDR3 DNA: TGTGCCAGCAGTTTAGGGGACGGACACAATGAGCAGTTCTTC
CDR3 protein: CASSLGDGHNEQFF

clone size: few
J gene: TRBJ2-1
D gene: TRBD2
V gene: TRBV20-1
CDR3 DNA: TGCAGTGCCGATTCCTTGCTAGCGGGAGTCCACAATGAGCAGTTCTTC
CDR3 protein: CSADSLLAGVHNEQFF

clone size: .
J gene: TRBJ2-5
D gene: TRBD2
V gene: TRBV4-3
CDR3 DNA: TGCGCCAGCAGCCAAGATGGGCTAGCGGGAGCAGAGACCCAGTACTTC
CDR3 protein: CASSQDGLAGAETQYF

clone size: many
J gene: TRBJ2-3
D gene: .
V gene: TRBV7-3
CDR3 DNA: TGTGCCAGCAGCTTAGGATCGGGGGCTCGAGTAGATACGCAGTATTTT
CDR3 protein: CASSLGSGARVDTQYF

clone size: many
J gene: TRBJ2-5
D gene: .
V gene: TRBV5-6
CDR3 DNA: TGTGCCAGCAGCTTGGATATCGCAGAGACCCAGTACTTC
CDR3 protein: CASSLDIAETQYF

clone size: .
J gene: TRBJ2-7
D gene: TRBD1
V gene: TRBV5-1
CDR3 DNA: TGCGCCAGCAGCTTGGCCTTTGGGGACAGGGACTACGAGCAGTACTTC
CDR3 protein: CASSLAFGDRDYEQYF

clone size: few
J gene: TRBJ2-7
D gene: .
V gene: TRBV29-1
CDR3 DNA: TGCAGCGTTGAACTTTGGGGTGTGTACTCCTACGAGCAGTACTTC
CDR3 protein: CSVELWGVYSYEQYF

clone size: few
J gene: TRBJ1-1
D gene: TRBD1
V gene: TRBV20-1
CDR3 DNA: TGCAGTGCGGGACAGGGGGTTGGGGCTTTCTTT
CDR3 protein: CSAGQGVGAFF

clone size: few
J gene: TRBJ1-1
D gene: .
V gene: TRBV7-4
CDR3 DNA: TGTGCCAGCAGCCCTGGACTGAAAAACACTGAAGCTTTCTTT
CDR3 protein: CASSPGLKNTEAFF

clone size: few
J gene: TRBJ2-7
D gene: TRBD2
V gene: TRBV27
CDR3 DNA: TGTGCCAGCAGTTCCCGACTAGCGGGAGGGCACGAGCAGTACTTC
CDR3 protein: CASSSRLAGGHEQYF

clone size: many
J gene: TRBJ2-2
D gene: TRBD2
V gene: TRBV15
CDR3 DNA: TGTGCCACCAGCAGGTGGGCGGGAGTGAACACCGGGGAGCTGTTTTTT
CDR3 protein: CATSRWAGVNTGELFF

clone size: few
J gene: TRBJ1-1
D gene: .
V gene: TRBV20-1
CDR3 DNA: TGCAGTGCTACGCCGGGACAAACCTTGATGAACACTGAAGTTTTCTTT
CDR3 protein: CSATPGQTLMNTEVFF

clone size: .
J gene: TRBJ1-5
D gene: .
V gene: TRBV20-1
CDR3 DNA: TGCAGTGCTAGAGAAGGCGGCTATCAGCCCCAGCATTTT
CDR3 protein: CSAREGGYQPQHF

clone size: .
J gene: TRBJ2-3
D gene: TRBD1
V gene: TRBV4-3
CDR3 DNA: TGCGCCAGCAGCCTGGACAGGGATACGCAGTATTTT
CDR3 protein: CASSLDRDTQYF

clone size: many
J gene: TRBJ2-7
D gene: .
V gene: TRBV29-1
CDR3 DNA: TGCAGCGTCGGACGGGGGTCCCCGTACGAGCAGTACTTC
CDR3 protein: CSVGRGSPYEQYF

clone size: few
J gene: TRBJ2-1
D gene: .
V gene: TRBV29-1
CDR3 DNA: TGCAGCGTTGAAAGGGCCCCTAGCGTCTACAATGAGCAGTTCTTC
CDR3 protein: CSVERAPSVYNEQFF

clone size: .
J gene: TRBJ1-2
D gene: .
V gene: TRBV29-1
CDR3 DNA: TGCAGCGTTGTGGGCCTGACCCATCAGTTGTTCTATGGCTACACCTTC
CDR3 protein: CSVVGLTHQLFYGYTF

clone size: few
J gene: TRBJ2-3
D gene: .
V gene: TRBV28
CDR3 DNA: TGTGCCAGCAGTTTATCCAGGACATCTCTCCAAGGGGATACGCAGTATTTT
CDR3 protein: CASSLSRTSLQGDTQYF

clone size: many
J gene: TRBJ2-3
D gene: TRBD2
V gene: TRBV14
CDR3 DNA: TGTGCCAGCAGCCACACCGACTCGGGACTACCACTCGGGACAGATACGCAGTATTTT
CDR3 protein: CASSHTDSGLPLGTDTQYF